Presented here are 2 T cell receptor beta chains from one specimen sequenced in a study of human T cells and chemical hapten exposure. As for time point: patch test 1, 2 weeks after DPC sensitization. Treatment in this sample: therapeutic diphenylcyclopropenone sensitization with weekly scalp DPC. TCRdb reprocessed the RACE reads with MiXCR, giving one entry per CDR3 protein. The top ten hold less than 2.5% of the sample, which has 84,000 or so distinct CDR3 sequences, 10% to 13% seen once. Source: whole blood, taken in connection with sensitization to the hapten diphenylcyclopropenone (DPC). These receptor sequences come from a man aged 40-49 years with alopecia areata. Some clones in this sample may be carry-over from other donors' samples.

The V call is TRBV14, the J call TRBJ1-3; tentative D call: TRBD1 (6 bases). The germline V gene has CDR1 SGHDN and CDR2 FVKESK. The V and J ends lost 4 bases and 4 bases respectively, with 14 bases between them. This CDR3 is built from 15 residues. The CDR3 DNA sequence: TGTGCCAGCAGCCGATTCCAGGGGAACGGAAACACCATATATTTT. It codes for CASSRFQGNGNTIYF.

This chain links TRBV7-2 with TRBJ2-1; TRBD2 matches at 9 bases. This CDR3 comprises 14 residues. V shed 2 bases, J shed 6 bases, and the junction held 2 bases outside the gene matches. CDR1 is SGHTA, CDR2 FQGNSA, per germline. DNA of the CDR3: TGTGCCAGCAGCTTAAATAGCGGGAGCAATGAGCAGTTCTTC. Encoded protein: CASSLNSGSNEQFF.